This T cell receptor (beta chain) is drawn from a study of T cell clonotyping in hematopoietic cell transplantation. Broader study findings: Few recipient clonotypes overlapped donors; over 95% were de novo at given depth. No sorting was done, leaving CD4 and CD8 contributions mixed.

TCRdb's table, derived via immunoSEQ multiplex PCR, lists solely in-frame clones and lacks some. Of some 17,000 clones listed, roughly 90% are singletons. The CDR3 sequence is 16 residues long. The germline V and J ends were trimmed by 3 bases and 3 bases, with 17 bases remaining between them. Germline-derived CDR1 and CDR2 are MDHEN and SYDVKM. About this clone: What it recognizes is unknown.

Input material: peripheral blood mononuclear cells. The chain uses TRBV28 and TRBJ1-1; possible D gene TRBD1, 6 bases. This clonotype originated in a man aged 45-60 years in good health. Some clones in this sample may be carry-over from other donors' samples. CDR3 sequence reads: CASSLWGWGPDTEAFF. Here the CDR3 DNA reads TGTGCCAGCAGTTTGTGGGGTTGGGGGCCCGACACTGAAGCTTTCTTT.